These 30 T cell receptor beta chains came from one sample sequenced in a study of identical twins. TCRdb processed the 5' RACE reads anew with MiXCR; each CDR3 protein has one entry. The sample records approximately 470,000 distinct CDR3 sequences, 14% being singletons. The sample was also reused in another study, on yellow fever vaccine responses in identical twins.

The specimen was CD4+ T cells sorted from blood. The receptors originated from a woman under 30 in good health.

V usage is TRBV6-5 and J usage is TRBJ1-2; 9 bases are a match to TRBD1. In germline, CDR1 is MNHEY, CDR2 SVGAGI. The CDR3 sequence is 15 residues long. The V segment lost 0 bases and the J segment 3 bases; nucleotides outside the gene matches: 2. The CDR3 DNA reads as TGTGCCAGCAGTTACTCGACAGGGGGAGACTATGGCTACACCTTC. This encodes CASSYSTGGDYGYTF.

The V gene is TRBV20-1, the J gene TRBJ1-1; D ambiguous. Per germline, CDR1 DFQATT and CDR2 SNEGSKA (reference sequence). Deletions cut 3 bases from V and 3 bases from J, with 8 bases between. The CDR3 sequence is 12 residues long. The CDR3 loop is CSASGGDTEAFF. The DNA for the CDR3 is TGCAGTGCTAGTGGCGGGGACACTGAAGCTTTCTTT.

About this clonotype itself: A junction end diverges from the germline sequence, so it may reflect a read error. J is TRBJ2-1 and V is TRBV5-1, with 9 bases lining up with TRBD1. The CDR3 contains 17 residues. Germline CDR1 and CDR2: SGHRS and YFSETQ. This CDR3 reads CTSSWGATGGTYNEQFF. CDR3 in DNA: TGCACCAGCAGCTGGGGGGCGACAGGGGGAACCTACAATGAGCAGTTCTTC.

The chain combines TRBV7-9 with TRBJ2-1, with TRBD2 identical over 13 bases. The germline V gene has CDR1 SEHNR and CDR2 FQNEAQ (reference sequence). This CDR3 is built from 16 residues. Unmatched junction bases numbered 9, after V lost 1 base and J lost 12 bases. CDR3 residues: CASSLDRTSGSPVQFF. CDR3 in DNA: TGTGCCAGCAGCTTAGACCGGACTAGCGGGAGTCCCGTGCAGTTCTTC.

The rearrangement links TRBV30 to TRBJ1-5, with D unresolved. The germline CDR1 and CDR2 sequences are GTSNPN and SVGIG (reference sequence). The CDR3 runs 12 residues. The ends were cut back, 0 bases at V and 7 bases at J, with 7 bases in the middle. CDR3 sequence (DNA): TGTGCCTGGAGTGTACGGGCCCAGCCCCAGCATTTT. Its protein product is CAWSVRAQPQHF.

Worth noting for this clonotype: This clone may be a read error of a much larger clone one base away. The rearrangement joins TRBV3-1 to TRBJ2-7; 8 bases line up with TRBD1. V lost 4 bases and J lost 2; bases outside the gene matches: 4. This CDR3 spans 14 amino acids. Per germline, CDR1 LGHDT and CDR2 YNNKEL (reference sequence). In nucleotides, the CDR3 is TGTGCCAGCAGCCTCTCGGGACAGGCCTACGAGCAGTACTTC. Its translation: CASSLSGQAYEQYF.

This clonotype was detected a few times. This sequence joins TRBV5-6 and TRBJ2-2; possible D gene TRBD2, 5 bases. The V end was cut by 4 bases, the J end by 5 bases, with 9 bases between. This CDR3 is built from 13 residues. Germline CDR1 SGHDT, CDR2 YYEEEE. This CDR3 reads CASSPRRTGELFF. CDR3 in DNA: TGTGCCAGCAGCCCGCGGAGGACCGGGGAGCTGTTTTTT.

The genes are TRBV6-6 and TRBJ2-4; unclear D gene. Germline CDR1 reads MNHNY; CDR2 reads SVGAGI (reference sequence). V lost 7 bases and J 5 bases, leaving 9 bases between the germline ends. CDR3 size: 12 residues. The CDR3: CASTTGQNIQYF. The CDR3 DNA reads as TGTGCCAGCACGACCGGCCAAAACATTCAGTACTTC.

The V gene is TRBV12-3 or TRBV12-4, the J gene TRBJ1-6; 7 bases align to TRBD1. Trimming took 3 bases from V and 10 from J; bases not matched to a gene: 6. The CDR3 is 14 residues long. Written as DNA, the CDR3 is TGTGCCAGCAGTTTTACAGGGGAGAGATCACCCCTCCACTTT. The encoded protein is CASSFTGERSPLHF.

This clonotype was counted between two and nine times. The chain carries TRBV27 and TRBJ2-7; tentative D call: TRBD1 (6 bases). The CDR3 runs to 15 residues. The germline V gene has CDR1 MNHEY and CDR2 SMNVEV (reference sequence). V lost 1 base, J lost 3 bases, and 13 bases lay in between. CDR3 sequence reads: CASSLWGHPLYEQYF. The DNA of the CDR3 is TGTGCCAGCAGTTTATGGGGGCATCCCCTCTACGAGCAGTACTTC.

The chain carries TRBV5-4 and TRBJ2-3; D is ambiguous. Germline-derived CDR1 and CDR2 are SGHNT and YYREEE (reference sequence). The V end was cut by 4 bases, the J end by 1 base, with 10 bases between. This CDR3 comprises 14 residues. The CDR3: CASSRKDGTDTQYF. The CDR3 nucleotides are TGTGCCAGCAGCCGAAAAGACGGCACAGATACGCAGTATTTT.

This clonotype was seen a handful of times. The chain has TRBV10-2 and TRBJ2-2; TRBD1 matches 7 bases. Germline CDR1 WSHSY, CDR2 SAAADI. The CDR3 length is 14 residues. The J segment lost 1 base and the V segment lost 8 bases, leaving 4 bases of the junction unmatched. The CDR3 nucleotides read TGCGCCAGCGGCAGGACAGGGAACACCGGGGAGCTGTTTTTT. It encodes CASGRTGNTGELFF.

The chain employs TRBV4-2 and TRBJ2-4; 11 bases align to TRBD2. The CDR3 extends over 17 amino acids. CDR1 and CDR2 from the germline V gene are LGHNA and YNFKEQ. Trimming took 0 bases from V and 7 from J; bases not matched to a gene: 8. CDR3 sequence: CASSQELAGDKRNIQYF. CDR3 nucleotide sequence: TGTGCCAGCAGCCAAGAACTAGCGGGAGATAAAAGGAACATTCAGTACTTC.

The chain uses TRBV6-5 and TRBJ2-5, with D perhaps TRBD2 (6 bases). CDR1 is MNHEY and CDR2 is SVGAGI in the germline V gene. The CDR3 extends over 16 amino acids. The ends were cut back, 0 bases at V and 1 base at J, with 12 bases in the middle. The CDR3 region is CASSYSTLARQETQYF. DNA of the CDR3: TGTGCCAGCAGTTACTCGACACTAGCCCGCCAAGAGACCCAGTACTTC.

This clonotype showed up just a few times. The rearrangement joins TRBV7-3 to TRBJ2-1; no definite D call. The V and J ends lost 3 bases and 7 bases respectively, with 16 bases between them. CDR1 SGHTA and CDR2 FQGTGA come from the germline V gene. This CDR3 has 15 amino acids. CDR3 region: CASSLSAVGLNEQFF. CDR3 DNA: TGTGCCAGCAGCTTGTCCGCTGTCGGGTTAAATGAGCAGTTCTTC.

This clonotype showed up just a few times. The V gene is TRBV27, the J gene TRBJ2-7; 7 nucleotides match TRBD1. Trimming cost V 6 bases and J 3 bases; bases outside gene matches: 8. Germline loops: CDR1 MNHEY, CDR2 SMNVEV (reference sequence). The CDR3 totals 14 residues. This chain's CDR3 is CASRPMTGYYEQYF. The CDR3 DNA is TGTGCCAGCAGACCTATGACAGGGTACTACGAGCAGTACTTC.

This chain uses TRBV12-3 or TRBV12-4 with TRBJ2-1; 11 positions agree with TRBD2. CDR3 size: 16 residues. The trim removed 7 bases at V and 9 bases at J, leaving 14 bases unmatched. The CDR3: CASIPENSGRAGEQFF. The DNA of the CDR3 is TGTGCCAGCATCCCCGAAAATAGCGGGAGGGCCGGTGAGCAGTTCTTC.

This clonotype was observed a handful of times. The chain joins TRBV6-2 or TRBV6-3 to TRBJ2-7, with D perhaps matching TRBD1 (5 bases). The V end lost 0 bases, the J end lost 5 bases, and 11 bases lay between the germline ends. Looked up from germline, CDR1 is MNHEY and CDR2 is SVGEGT. This CDR3 comprises 14 residues. In DNA, the CDR3 is TGTGCCAGCAGTTACTCTGGGCAGGGAAACGAGCAGTACTTC. This codes for CASSYSGQGNEQYF.

V gene TRBV7-8 combines with J gene TRBJ2-3; D perhaps matches TRBD2 (5 bases). Germline CDR1 is SGHVS and CDR2 is FQNEAQ. V was pared by 5 bases and J by 3 bases, with 12 bases between. CDR3 length equals 14 residues. The chain's CDR3 is CASSPAEATDTQYF. The CDR3 DNA is TGTGCCAGCAGCCCAGCGGAGGCGACAGATACGCAGTATTTT.

In this sample, this clonotype turned up a few times. The V call is TRBV28, the J call TRBJ2-3; 7 positions match TRBD2. The CDR3 sequence is 16 residues long. Germline V gives CDR1 MDHEN, CDR2 SYDVKM. Trimming cost V 6 bases and J 3 bases; bases outside gene matches: 12. CDR3 loop: CASRSSGAILTDTQYF. The DNA of the CDR3 is TGTGCCAGCAGATCCAGCGGGGCCATCTTAACAGATACGCAGTATTTT.

This clonotype was detected only a few times. The chain has TRBV2 and TRBJ2-3; 7 nucleotides align to TRBD2. The germline V gene encodes CDR1 SNHLY and CDR2 FYNNEI. The CDR3 covers 17 residues. V lost 0 bases and J lost 0; bases outside the gene matches: 6. The chain's CDR3 is CASSEASGGGSTDTQYF. In DNA, the CDR3 is TGTGCCAGCAGTGAAGCGTCGGGGGGAGGGAGCACAGATACGCAGTATTTT.

The V call is TRBV7-8, the J call TRBJ2-7; 7 nucleotides agree with TRBD1. Germline V gene sequence: CDR1 SGHVS, CDR2 FQNEAQ. V lost 4 bases and J lost 3; bases outside the gene matches: 15. The length of the CDR3 is 17 residues. CDR3 in amino acids: CASSYKLTGVGLYEQYF. The CDR3 coding sequence is TGTGCCAGCAGCTACAAACTCACAGGGGTAGGGCTCTACGAGCAGTACTTC. Complete variable domain (other parts from reference TRBV7-8 and TRBJ2-7): GAGVSQSPRYKVAKRGQDVALRCDPISGHVSLFWYQQALGQGPEFLTYFQNEAQLDKSGLPSDRFFAERPEGSVSTLKIQRTQQEDSAVYLCASSYKLTGVGLYEQYFGPGTRLTVT.

The J gene is TRBJ2-7, the V gene TRBV28; D gene ambiguous. The CDR3 spans 13 residues. V lost 3 bases, J lost 3 bases, and 9 bases lay in between. Germline V gene data show CDR1 as MDHEN and CDR2 as SYDVKM. The CDR3 protein is CASSLGKHYEQYF. In DNA, the CDR3 is TGTGCCAGCAGTTTGGGGAAACACTACGAGCAGTACTTC.

This clonotype was recorded many times. The chain uses TRBV7-6 and TRBJ2-7; D is uncertain. Trimming shortened V by 2 bases and J by 0 bases, and 11 bases separated the two germline ends. The CDR3 is 15 amino acids. The germline V gene encodes CDR1 SGHVS and CDR2 FNYEAQ. CDR3 sequence reads: CASSLNPGTSYEQYF. In nucleotides, the CDR3 is TGTGCCAGCAGCTTAAACCCAGGAACCTCCTACGAGCAGTACTTC. Complete variable domain (other parts from reference TRBV7-6 and TRBJ2-7): GAGVSQSPRYKVTKRGQDVALRCDPISGHVSLYWYRQALGQGPEFLTYFNYEAQQDKSGLPNDRFSAERPEGSISTLTIQRTEQRDSAMYRCASSLNPGTSYEQYFGPGTRLTVT.

This clonotype was observed a few times. The chain uses TRBV20-1 and TRBJ2-1, with D tentatively TRBD1 or TRBD2 (5 bases each). This CDR3 comprises 15 residues. Per the germline V gene, CDR1 is DFQATT and CDR2 is SNEGSKA (reference sequence). The V gene lost 0 bases and the J gene lost 6 bases, with 15 bases spanning the gap. CDR3 nucleotide sequence: TGCAGTGCTAGAGATTGGCAGGGACCCCTCAATGAGCAGTTCTTC. This sequence encodes CSARDWQGPLNEQFF.

The V call is TRBV6-4, the J call TRBJ2-3; 8 bases are a match to TRBD2. Germline CDR1 is MRHNA and CDR2 is SNTAGT. V lost 6 bases, J lost 14 bases, and 10 bases stayed unmatched. This CDR3 is built from 12 residues. The CDR3 DNA follows: TGTGCCAGCAGACGAGCTCGGGAGGGCCTGTATTTT. Protein sequence: CASRRAREGLYF.

This clonotype was picked up one time. This rearrangement joins TRBV5-4 to TRBJ2-5; unclear D gene. Trimming took 3 bases from V and 5 from J, leaving 14 bases between them. CDR1 and CDR2 from the germline V gene are SGHNT and YYREEE (reference sequence). The CDR3 runs 14 residues. CDR3 in amino acids: CASSSNSRMETQYF. CDR3 sequence (DNA): TGTGCCAGCAGCTCGAACTCCCGGATGGAGACCCAGTACTTC.

This clonotype was observed a handful of times. This chain uses TRBV15 with TRBJ2-5; D is possibly TRBD2 (5 bases). Between the trimmed V and J ends, which lost 3 bases and 5 bases, there was a span of 10 bases. Looked up from germline, CDR1 is LNHNV and CDR2 is YYDKDF (reference sequence). This CDR3 spans 13 amino acids. This chain's CDR3 is CATSRDSRETQYF. The CDR3, as DNA: TGTGCCACCAGCAGGGACTCGAGGGAGACCCAGTACTTC.

This clonotype was observed a few times. This chain uses TRBV10-3 with TRBJ2-7; weak D call: TRBD2 (6 bases). V was clipped by 0 bases and J by 2 bases, with 11 bases between them. Per germline, CDR1 ENHRY and CDR2 SYGVKD. This CDR3 is built from 15 residues. Written as DNA, the CDR3 is TGTGCCATCAGTGAGTCTAACCCGGGGGCCTACGAGCAGTACTTC. It specifies CAISESNPGAYEQYF.

This chain joins TRBV7-9 and TRBJ2-7; 8 bases are shared with TRBD2. V was clipped by 0 bases and J by 1 base; unmatched bases: 2. The CDR3 consists of 15 residues. Germline V gives CDR1 SEHNR, CDR2 FQNEAQ (reference sequence). The CDR3: CASSLAASGSYEQYF. CDR3 sequence (DNA): TGTGCCAGCAGCTTAGCGGCTAGCGGGTCCTACGAGCAGTACTTC.